The 6 T cell receptor beta chains reported below all come from one sample, sequenced in a study of response to subunit inactivated influenza vaccine. TCRdb re-derived calls from the RT-PCR reads in MiXCR, one entry per CDR3 protein. The sample holds about 830,000 distinct CDR3 sequences, about a fifth seen once. The material was PBMCs from blood, obtained roughly 5 days after vaccination. The receptor set was obtained from a man aged 50-60 years who received an inactivated influenza vaccine.

This chain uses TRBV11-1 with TRBJ2-3; 11 nucleotides agree with TRBD2. CDR3 length equals 18 residues. Trimming took 0 bases from V and 0 from J; bases not matched to a gene: 5. CDR1 is SGHAT and CDR2 is FQDESV in the germline V gene (reference sequence). CDR3 in amino acids: CASSLAALAGGSTDTQYF. As DNA, the CDR3 is TGTGCCAGCAGCTTAGCTGCTCTAGCGGGAGGCAGCACAGATACGCAGTATTTT.

This clonotype has more than one count but fewer than ten. The V and J genes are TRBV15 and TRBJ1-5; no firm D call. CDR1 is LNHNV and CDR2 is YYDKDF in the germline V gene (reference sequence). Trimming left V 6 bases short and J 3 bases short, with 9 bases between. This CDR3 comprises 13 residues. The CDR3 bases are TGTGCCACCAGTCACAGTCCCAATCAGCCCCAGCATTTT. It codes for CATSHSPNQPQHF. Filled out from reference TRBV15 and TRBJ1-5, the complete variable domain reads DAMVIQNPRYQVTQFGKPVTLSCSQTLNHNVMYWYQQKSSQAPKLLFHYYDKDFNNEADTPDNFQSRRPNTSFCFLDIRSPGLGDTAMYLCATSHSPNQPQHFGDGTRLSIL.

The genes are TRBV20-1 and TRBJ1-1; weak D call: TRBD1 (5 bases). CDR1 and CDR2 from the germline V gene are DFQATT and SNEGSKA (reference sequence). With 4 bases removed from V and 3 bases from J, the gap between germline ends came to 15 bases. The CDR3 runs to 14 residues. DNA for the CDR3: TGCAGTGCTACTCCGGGACCCCTGGACACTGAAGCTTTCTTT. It translates to CSATPGPLDTEAFF.

This clonotype was detected many times. The genes are TRBV12-3 or TRBV12-4 and TRBJ2-3; D is unclear. The ends were cut back, 4 bases at V and 4 bases at J, with 21 bases in the middle. CDR3 size: 17 residues. In DNA form, the CDR3 reads TGTGCCAGCAGTTCCCTAACGGATAACCCTTTGGCAGATACGCAGTATTTT. Its translation: CASSSLTDNPLADTQYF.

This clonotype showed up many times. This sequence joins TRBV4-2 and TRBJ2-4, with D uncertain. The CDR3 covers 13 residues. The V end lost 0 bases, the J end lost 9 bases, and 9 bases lay between the germline ends. Germline V lookup: CDR1 LGHNA, CDR2 YNFKEQ. The DNA for the CDR3 is TGTGCCAGCAGCCAAGAAAGTAGGACCATTCAGTACTTC. Protein: CASSQESRTIQYF.

This clonotype has a handful of counts. This sequence joins TRBV5-1 and TRBJ2-7; TRBD1 might be the D (6 bases). With 3 bases removed from V and 2 bases from J, the gap between germline ends came to 27 bases. This CDR3 has 19 residues. The germline gives CDR1 SGHRS, CDR2 YFSETQ. The DNA for the CDR3 is TGCGCCAGCAGCTCGCACTCCGTGACAGGAAAGACGATGGCCTACGAGCAGTACTTC. Translating it yields CASSSHSVTGKTMAYEQYF.